The rows below give T cell receptor beta chains drawn from one sample of a study of cytomegalovirus exposure and HLA in healthy donors. Assay used: immunoSEQ multiplex PCR; TCRdb lists only in-frame clones, some missing. The table has about 150,000 clones, roughly 77% seen once. Material for sequencing was PBMCs. These receptors all come from a human donor in good health. The CDR3 runs from the conserved cysteine through the conserved F or W. Each record gives: clone size, V gene, D gene, J gene, CDR3 protein, CDR3 DNA. The D gene is left open where the match is weak. Clone size is given for some rows only: seen once, a few or many times, or a class if the clone is expanded.

-	TRBV7-2	TRBD1	TRBJ1-3	CASSLLARQGSSGNTIYF	TGTGCCAGCAGCTTATTGGCTCGACAGGGATCGTCTGGAAACACCATATATTTT
-	TRBV10-1	TRBD2	TRBJ2-7	CASSDFGLAGRSYEQYF	TGCGCCAGCAGTGATTTCGGACTAGCGGGGAGATCCTACGAGCAGTACTTC
-	TRBV28	TRBD2	TRBJ2-4	CASSLKGTSDIQYF	TGTGCCAGCAGTTTAAAGGGGACTAGCGACATTCAGTACTTC
-	TRBV12-5	-	TRBJ2-2	CASQNRENTGELFF	TGTGCTAGTCAAAACAGGGAGAACACCGGGGAGCTGTTTTTT
-	TRBV9	-	TRBJ2-7	CASSVGLGGSYEQYF	TGTGCCAGCAGCGTAGGCCTCGGGGGCTCCTACGAGCAGTACTTC
-	TRBV11-2	-	TRBJ2-1	CASSLVAGSRNEQFF	TGTGCCAGCAGCTTAGTGGCCGGGAGTCGAAATGAGCAGTTCTTC
-	TRBV5-6	TRBD1	TRBJ2-1	CASSLVGGGRQFF	TGTGCCAGCAGCTTGGTAGGGGGCGGCCGGCAGTTCTTC
-	TRBV2	-	TRBJ2-5	CASSDVGSLETQYF	TGTGCCAGCAGTGACGTGGGTAGCTTAGAGACCCAGTACTTC
-	TRBV5-1	TRBD1	TRBJ1-1	CASRPSTGSNTEAFF	TGCGCCAGCAGGCCATCGACAGGGTCGAACACTGAAGCTTTCTTT
-	TRBV13	TRBD2	TRBJ2-1	CASSLVGLAALGDISYNEQFF	TGTGCCAGCAGCTTAGTGGGACTAGCTGCCCTCGGGGACATCTCCTACAATGAGCAGTTCTTC
-	TRBV7-3	-	TRBJ2-3	CASSARPTFGSTDTQYF	TGTGCCAGCAGCGCTCGCCCGACATTTGGGAGCACAGATACGCAGTATTTT
-	TRBV7-9	-	TRBJ1-1	CASSPLGDNLNTEAFF	TGTGCCAGCAGCCCGCTTGGGGACAACTTGAACACTGAAGCTTTCTTT
-	TRBV5-8	TRBD2	TRBJ2-7	CASIQPGLAARSSYEQYF	TGTGCCAGCATCCAACCGGGACTAGCGGCGAGAAGCTCCTACGAGCAGTACTTC
once	TRBV4-2	TRBD2	TRBJ2-1	CASSLRAGAPHNEQFF	TGTGCCAGCAGCCTGAGGGCGGGAGCTCCCCACAATGAGCAGTTCTTC
-	TRBV10-2	TRBD1	TRBJ2-3	CASSGGQGGNTQYF	TGCGCCAGCAGTGGGGGACAGGGGGGAAATACGCAGTATTTT
-	TRBV5-3	-	TRBJ2-7	CAGSRTASYEQYF	TGTGCCGGATCAAGGACAGCTTCCTACGAGCAGTACTTC
-	TRBV9	-	TRBJ1-1	CASRPRLVGTEAFF	TGTGCCAGCAGGCCGAGACTAGTGGGCACTGAAGCTTTCTTT
few	TRBV4-2	-	TRBJ1-4	CASSQQGTNEKLFF	TGTGCCAGCAGCCAACAGGGCACTAATGAAAAACTGTTTTTT
-	TRBV30	-	TRBJ1-4	CAWKRQLNEKLFF	TGTGCCTGGAAGAGACAGCTTAATGAAAAACTGTTTTTT
-	TRBV4-1	-	TRBJ1-3	CASSQIILDRYSGNTIYF	TGCGCCAGCAGCCAAATAATCCTTGACAGATACTCTGGAAACACCATATATTTT
-	TRBV7-2	TRBD1	TRBJ2-5	CASSPGTGQETQYF	TGTGCCAGCAGCCCGGGGACAGGTCAAGAGACCCAGTACTTC
-	TRBV2	-	TRBJ1-1	CAGSREGGNTEAFF	TGTGCCGGATCGCGGGAGGGAGGGAACACTGAAGCTTTCTTT
-	TRBV28	-	TRBJ1-2	CASSNGGWNYGYTF	TGTGCCAGCAGTAACGGAGGGTGGAACTATGGCTACACCTTC
-	TRBV7-6	-	TRBJ2-2	CASSLPRREGTGELFF	TGTGCCAGCAGCTTACCCCGGAGGGAAGGAACCGGGGAGCTGTTTTTT
-	TRBV29-1	-	TRBJ2-3	CSVVGRYQDTQYF	TGCAGCGTTGTGGGGAGATACCAAGATACGCAGTATTTT
-	TRBV4-2	-	TRBJ2-1	CASSQDPGLDNEQFF	TGTGCCAGCAGCCAAGATCCGGGTTTGGACAATGAGCAGTTCTTC
-	TRBV15	-	TRBJ2-7	CATSTGHPSYEQYF	TGTGCCACCAGCACCGGACATCCCTCCTACGAGCAGTACTTC
-	TRBV19	TRBD2	TRBJ2-2	CASSILAGVGTGELFF	TGTGCCAGTAGTATCCTAGCGGGAGTGGGCACCGGGGAGCTGTTTTTT
few	TRBV11-2	TRBD1	TRBJ2-7	CASSYGQGLIEQYF	TGTGCCAGCAGTTACGGACAGGGTCTAATCGAGCAGTACTTC
-	TRBV18	TRBD2	TRBJ2-1	CASSPLSGRHSSYNEQFF	TGTGCCAGCTCACCTCTTAGCGGGAGGCATAGCTCCTACAATGAGCAGTTCTTC
-	TRBV5-1	TRBD1	TRBJ2-2	CASSLIQGADGELFF	TGCGCCAGCAGCTTGATCCAGGGGGCCGACGGGGAGCTGTTTTTT
-	TRBV30	-	TRBJ2-1	CAWTGTIEQFF	TGTGCCTGGACCGGGACAATTGAGCAGTTCTTC
-	TRBV27	TRBD1	TRBJ1-1	CASSLRQGSQAFF	TGTGCCAGCAGTCTCCGACAGGGTTCGCAAGCTTTCTTT
-	TRBV4-2	TRBD1	TRBJ1-5	CASSQEFRQGDHNQPQHF	TGTGCCAGCAGCCAAGAATTTCGACAGGGCGACCACAATCAGCCCCAGCATTTT
-	TRBV18	TRBD1	TRBJ2-7	CASSSGTARSSYEQYF	TGTGCCAGCTCATCGGGGACAGCTCGGAGCTCCTACGAGCAGTACTTC
-	TRBV7-9	TRBD1	TRBJ1-6	CSSSSSDRVNSPLHF	TGTTCCAGCAGCTCCAGTGACAGGGTAAACTCACCCCTCCACTTT
-	TRBV6-1	-	TRBJ1-2	CASNKAVLTNYGYTF	TGTGCCAGCAATAAGGCGGTATTAACTAACTATGGCTACACCTTC
-	TRBV27	-	TRBJ1-2	CASSLSFLPTLYGYTF	TGTGCCAGCAGTTTATCGTTCCTGCCCACTCTGTATGGCTACACCTTC
-	TRBV6-1	TRBD2	TRBJ2-7	CASSEAWGGLYEQYF	TGTGCCAGCAGTGAAGCTTGGGGGGGTCTCTACGAGCAGTACTTC
-	TRBV7-2	TRBD1	TRBJ2-3	CASSSDGQVTDTQYF	TGTGCCAGCAGCTCAGACGGACAGGTCACAGATACGCAGTATTTT
-	TRBV7-9	-	TRBJ2-3	CASLGDTQYF	TGTGCCAGTCTCGGGGATACGCAGTATTTT
few	TRBV6-4	-	TRBJ2-1	CASSDGATNEQFF	TGTGCCAGCAGTGACGGAGCTACGAATGAGCAGTTCTTC
-	TRBV7-2	TRBD2	TRBJ2-3	CASSFSRTRARDTQYF	TGTGCCAGCAGCTTCTCACGGACTAGAGCTAGGGATACGCAGTATTTT
-	TRBV6-4	TRBD2	TRBJ2-3	CASSESSGRGTDTQYF	TGTGCCAGCAGTGAATCTAGCGGGAGGGGCACAGATACGCAGTATTTT
-	TRBV27	-	TRBJ1-2	CASSLAGTNYGYTF	TGTGCCAGCAGTTTAGCAGGGACTAACTATGGCTACACCTTC